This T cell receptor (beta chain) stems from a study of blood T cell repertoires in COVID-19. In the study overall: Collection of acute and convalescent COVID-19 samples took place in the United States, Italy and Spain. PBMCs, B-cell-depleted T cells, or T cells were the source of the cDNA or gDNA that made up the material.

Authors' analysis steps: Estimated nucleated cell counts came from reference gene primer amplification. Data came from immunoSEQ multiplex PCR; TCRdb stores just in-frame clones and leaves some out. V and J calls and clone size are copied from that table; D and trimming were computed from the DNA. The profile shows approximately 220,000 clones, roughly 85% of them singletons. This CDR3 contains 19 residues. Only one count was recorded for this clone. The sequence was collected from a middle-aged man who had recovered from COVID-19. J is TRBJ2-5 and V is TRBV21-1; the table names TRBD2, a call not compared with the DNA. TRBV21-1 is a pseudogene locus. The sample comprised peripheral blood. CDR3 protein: CASSKEKLWRWEGKETQYF. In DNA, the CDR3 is TGTGCCAGCAGCAAAGAAAAATTATGGAGGTGGGAGGGTAAGGAGACCCAGTACTTC.